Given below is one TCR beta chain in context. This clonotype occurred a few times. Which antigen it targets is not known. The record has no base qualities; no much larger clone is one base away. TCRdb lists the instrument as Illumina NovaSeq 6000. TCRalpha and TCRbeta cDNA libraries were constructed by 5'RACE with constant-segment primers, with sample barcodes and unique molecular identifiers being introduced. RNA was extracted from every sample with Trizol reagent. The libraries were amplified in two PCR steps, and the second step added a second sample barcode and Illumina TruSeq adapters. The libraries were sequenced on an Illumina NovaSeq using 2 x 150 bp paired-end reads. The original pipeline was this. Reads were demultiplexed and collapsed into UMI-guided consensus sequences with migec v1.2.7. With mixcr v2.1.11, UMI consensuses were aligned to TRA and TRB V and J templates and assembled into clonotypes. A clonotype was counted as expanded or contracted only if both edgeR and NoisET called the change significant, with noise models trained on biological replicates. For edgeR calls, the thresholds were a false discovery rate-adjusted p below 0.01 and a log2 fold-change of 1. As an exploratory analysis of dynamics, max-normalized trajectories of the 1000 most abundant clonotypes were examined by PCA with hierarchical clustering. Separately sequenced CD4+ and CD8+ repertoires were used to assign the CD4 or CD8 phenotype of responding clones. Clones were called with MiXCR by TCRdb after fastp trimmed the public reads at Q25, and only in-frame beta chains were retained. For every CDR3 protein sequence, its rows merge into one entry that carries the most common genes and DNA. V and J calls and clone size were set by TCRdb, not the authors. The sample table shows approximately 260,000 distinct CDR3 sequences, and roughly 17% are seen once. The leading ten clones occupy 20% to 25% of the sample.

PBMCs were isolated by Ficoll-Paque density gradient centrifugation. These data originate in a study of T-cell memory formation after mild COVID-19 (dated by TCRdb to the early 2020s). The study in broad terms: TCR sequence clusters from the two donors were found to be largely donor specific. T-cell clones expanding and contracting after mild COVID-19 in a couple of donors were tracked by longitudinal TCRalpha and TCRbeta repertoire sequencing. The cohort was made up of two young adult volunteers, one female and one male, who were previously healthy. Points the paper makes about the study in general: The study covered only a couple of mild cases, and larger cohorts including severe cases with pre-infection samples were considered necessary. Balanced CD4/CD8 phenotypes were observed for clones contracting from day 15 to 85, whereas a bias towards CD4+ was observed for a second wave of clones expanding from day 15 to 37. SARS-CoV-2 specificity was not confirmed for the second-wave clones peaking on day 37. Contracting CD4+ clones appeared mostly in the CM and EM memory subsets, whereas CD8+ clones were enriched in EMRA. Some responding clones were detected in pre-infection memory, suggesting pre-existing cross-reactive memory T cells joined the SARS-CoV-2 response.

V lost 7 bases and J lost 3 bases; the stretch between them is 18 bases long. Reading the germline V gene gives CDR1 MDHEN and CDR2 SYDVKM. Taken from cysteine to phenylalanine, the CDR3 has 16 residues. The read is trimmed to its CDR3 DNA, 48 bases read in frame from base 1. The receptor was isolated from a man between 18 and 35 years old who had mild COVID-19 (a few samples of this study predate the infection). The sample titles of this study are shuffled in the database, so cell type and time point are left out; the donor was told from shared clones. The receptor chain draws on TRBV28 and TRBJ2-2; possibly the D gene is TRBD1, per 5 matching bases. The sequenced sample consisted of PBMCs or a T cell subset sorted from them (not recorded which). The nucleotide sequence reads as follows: TGTGCCAGCACCCGCCAGGGCGGTGTTTACACCGGGGAGCTGTTTTTT. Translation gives CASTRQGGVYTGELFF.